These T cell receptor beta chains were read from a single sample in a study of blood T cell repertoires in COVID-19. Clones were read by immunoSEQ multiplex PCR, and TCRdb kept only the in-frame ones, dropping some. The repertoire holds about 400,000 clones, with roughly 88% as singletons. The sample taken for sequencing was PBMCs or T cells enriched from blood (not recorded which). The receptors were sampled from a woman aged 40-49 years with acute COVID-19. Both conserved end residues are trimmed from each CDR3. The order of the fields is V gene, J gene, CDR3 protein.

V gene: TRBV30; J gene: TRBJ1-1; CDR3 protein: AGGQGAPTVNTEAF
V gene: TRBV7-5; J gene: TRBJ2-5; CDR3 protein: ARLAGTSSVTQY
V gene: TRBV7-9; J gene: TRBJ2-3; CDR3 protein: ASSSGLAGADTQY
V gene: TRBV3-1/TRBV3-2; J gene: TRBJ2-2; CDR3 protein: ASRPKGLAVNTGELF
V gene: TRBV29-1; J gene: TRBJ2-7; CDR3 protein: SVAGTGAYEQY
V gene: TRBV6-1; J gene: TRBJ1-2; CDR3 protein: ASSESGDNYGYT
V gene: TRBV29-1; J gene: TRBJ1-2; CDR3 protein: SVGAGRKEGYT
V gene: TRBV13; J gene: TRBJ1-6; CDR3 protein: ASSFTGQGDSPLH
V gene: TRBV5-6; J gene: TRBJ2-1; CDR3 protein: ASSRPGQGTYNEQF
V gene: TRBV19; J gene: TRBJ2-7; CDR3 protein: ASSIGTGYSYEQY
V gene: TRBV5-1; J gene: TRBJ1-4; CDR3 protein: ASSLSPTSGTNEKLF
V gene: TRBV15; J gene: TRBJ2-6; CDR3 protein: ATSRGRDISGANVLT
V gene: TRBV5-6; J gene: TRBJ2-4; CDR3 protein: ASSLLGTGEEDIQY
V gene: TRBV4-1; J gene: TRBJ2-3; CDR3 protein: ASSQVGQGRFMAQY
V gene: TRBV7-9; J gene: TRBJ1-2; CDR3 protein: ASSLGVYGYT
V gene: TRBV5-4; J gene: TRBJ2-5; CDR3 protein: ASSAGLAEETQY
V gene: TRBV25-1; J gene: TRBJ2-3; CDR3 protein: ASSGVGQGVTDTQY
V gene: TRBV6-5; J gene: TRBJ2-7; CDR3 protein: ASSYSTARVGEQY
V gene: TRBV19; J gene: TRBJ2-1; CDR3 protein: ASSTQPGQVYNEQF
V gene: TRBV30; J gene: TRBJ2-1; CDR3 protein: AWSGGGSYNEQF
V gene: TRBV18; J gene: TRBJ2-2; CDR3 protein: ASSPPGSGGPLTGELF
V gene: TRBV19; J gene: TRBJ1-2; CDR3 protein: ASSISSGGQGAGGYT
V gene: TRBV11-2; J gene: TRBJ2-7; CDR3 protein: ASSFRDSVVHEQY
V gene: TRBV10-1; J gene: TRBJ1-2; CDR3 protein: ASSELGAEGDGYT
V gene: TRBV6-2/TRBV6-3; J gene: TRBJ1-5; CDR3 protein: ASSYAQGAGQPQH
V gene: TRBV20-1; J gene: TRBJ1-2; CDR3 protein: SASLSRSGYGYT
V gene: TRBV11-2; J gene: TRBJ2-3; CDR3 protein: ASSLTGEADTQY
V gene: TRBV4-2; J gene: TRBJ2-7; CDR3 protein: ASSGTSGGPYEQY
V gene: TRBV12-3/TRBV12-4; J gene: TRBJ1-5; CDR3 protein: ASSQGAQPQH
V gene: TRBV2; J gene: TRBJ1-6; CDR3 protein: ASSGGLPLH
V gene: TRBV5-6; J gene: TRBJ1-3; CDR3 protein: ASSLFVASGNTIY
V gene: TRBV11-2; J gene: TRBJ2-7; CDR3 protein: ASSYGTSVTYEQY
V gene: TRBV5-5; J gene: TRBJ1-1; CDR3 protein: ASSGATGGSAEAF
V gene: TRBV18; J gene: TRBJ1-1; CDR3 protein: ASSGDRSAEAF
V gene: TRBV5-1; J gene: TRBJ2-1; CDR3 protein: ASSLGQGPYNEQF
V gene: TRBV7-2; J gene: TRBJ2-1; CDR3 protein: ASSLAPGTVEQF
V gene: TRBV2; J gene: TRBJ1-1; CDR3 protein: ASRGDNLNTEAF
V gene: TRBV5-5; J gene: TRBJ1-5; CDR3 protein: ASSGDRAYSNQPQH
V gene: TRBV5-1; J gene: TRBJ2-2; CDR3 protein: ASSSHGTGTGELF
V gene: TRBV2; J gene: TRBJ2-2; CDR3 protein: ASSERGGIGELF
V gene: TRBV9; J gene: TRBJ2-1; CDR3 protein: ASSVESSGAIGEQF
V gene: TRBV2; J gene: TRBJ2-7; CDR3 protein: ASYRTGVVHEQY
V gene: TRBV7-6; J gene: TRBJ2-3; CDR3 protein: ASSLLIPGSGTDTQY
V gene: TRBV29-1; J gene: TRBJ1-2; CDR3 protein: SAEPGQGVFVGGYT
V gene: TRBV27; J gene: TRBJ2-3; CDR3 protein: ASSLRAGVDTQY
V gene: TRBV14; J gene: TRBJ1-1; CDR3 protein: ASSQGGTGGRSAF
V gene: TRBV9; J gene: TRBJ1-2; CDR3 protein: ASSPAGGSYGYT
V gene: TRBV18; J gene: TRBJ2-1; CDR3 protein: ASSPPAGSAIYEQF
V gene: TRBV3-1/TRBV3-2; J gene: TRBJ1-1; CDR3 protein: ASSPAGAGEAEAF
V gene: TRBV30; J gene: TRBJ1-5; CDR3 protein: ACCEGNQPQH
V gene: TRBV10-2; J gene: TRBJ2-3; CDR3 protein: ASSESGTSTDTQY
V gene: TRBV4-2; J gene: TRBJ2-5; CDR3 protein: ASSQAGTSAETQY
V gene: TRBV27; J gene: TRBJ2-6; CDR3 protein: ASSFLSGANVLT